This T cell receptor beta chain was profiled in a study of cytomegalovirus exposure and HLA in healthy donors. The repertoire was sequenced with immunoSEQ multiplex PCR; TCRdb's copy has only in-frame clones and lacks some. Of a few hundred thousand clones listed, around 87% were seen once; the top ten hold approximately 0.94%. Specimen: PBMCs. The sequence came from a woman between 18 and 29 years old in good health and CMV-seronegative.

CDR3 loop: CASKFGGGLSLNNEQFF. The CDR3 nucleotides are TGTGCCAGCAAATTCGGGGGAGGGCTTTCCTTAAACAATGAGCAGTTCTTC. This chain joins TRBV2 and TRBJ2-1; 7 bases are shared with TRBD2. The CDR3 is made up of 17 amino acids. Germline lookup yields CDR1 SNHLY and CDR2 FYNNEI. V shed 7 bases, J shed 5 bases, and the junction held 17 bases outside the gene matches. The variable domain in full, completed from reference TRBV2 and TRBJ2-1, reads EPEVTQTPSHQVTQMGQEVILRCVPISNHLYFYWYRQILGQKVEFLVSFYNNEISEKSEIFDDQFSVERPDGSNFTLKIRSTKLEDSAMYFCASKFGGGLSLNNEQFFGPGTRLTVL.